The 7 T cell receptor beta chains reported below all come from one sample, sequenced in a study of beta chain features in type 1 diabetes. General observations from the study: In every one of the four CD4+ subsets, TCRB CDR3s were moderately but significantly shorter in Type 1 diabetes patients.

Reverse transcribing all isolated RNA meant expressed TCRB transcripts were sequenced. The assay was immunoSEQ multiplex PCR, and TCRdb's table has in-frame clones only and misses some. Of more than 550,000 clones listed, over 13% were seen once; the top ten hold approximately 0.042%. Their antigen targets remain unknown. Sequencing was carried out using naive CD4+ T cells from blood. These receptors were taken from a man between 18 and 35 years old with type 1 diabetes.

The chain has TRBV10-3 and TRBJ2-5; D perhaps matches TRBD2 (6 bases). V shed 2 bases and J shed 1 base, with 8 bases lying between them. From germline, CDR1 is ENHRY and CDR2 SYGVKD. The CDR3 length is 14 residues. The CDR3 DNA sequence: TGTGCCATCAGTGAGACTAGCCGCCAAGAGACCCAGTACTTC. It encodes CAISETSRQETQYF.

This clone has a handful of counts. In DNA, the CDR3 is TGTGCCAGCAGCCGGCGACTAGCGGGGGTGGGAGATACGCAGTATTTT. Translation: CASSRRLAGVGDTQYF. The genes are TRBV7-2 and TRBJ2-3; 12 positions match TRBD2. The junction had 8 bases not matched to a gene; V was cut back by 5 bases and J by 5 bases. Germline CDR1 and CDR2: SGHTA and FQGNSA. The CDR3 has 16 residues.

This clone was detected only a few times. In nucleotides, the CDR3 is TGTGCCTGGAGTGTTAGGTCTGCGACTGAAGCTTTCTTT. The encoded protein is CAWSVRSATEAFF. The V call is TRBV30, the J call TRBJ1-1; unclear D gene. The CDR3 has 13 residues. The germline V gene has CDR1 GTSNPN and CDR2 SVGIG (reference sequence). With 0 bases removed from V and 5 bases from J, the gap between germline ends came to 10 bases.

Turning to this clone: One end of the junction fails to match germline, which may point to a read error. The V and J genes are TRBV7-7 and TRBJ1-1; D perhaps matches TRBD1 (6 bases). CDR3 length: 13 residues. Germline values: CDR1 SSHAT, CDR2 FNYEAQ (reference sequence). The CDR3 is CASSPTGNTEAFF. In DNA, the CDR3 is TGTGCTAGCAGCCCGACAGGGAACACTGAAGCTTTCTTT.

This clone has a handful of counts. The chain's CDR3 is CASRQSANTGELFF. The DNA for the CDR3 is TGTGCCAGCAGACAGAGCGCGAACACCGGGGAGCTGTTTTTT. The chain has TRBV6-5 and TRBJ2-2; D is uncertain. The germline gives CDR1 MNHEY, CDR2 SVGAGI. Trimming took off 6 bases at V and 0 bases at J, with 8 bases between the two ends. The length of the CDR3 is 14 residues.

This clone was found a few times. The gene calls are TRBV27 and TRBJ2-7, with 10 bases identical to TRBD2. Germline V gives CDR1 MNHEY, CDR2 SMNVEV (reference sequence). This CDR3 comprises 15 residues. The V and J ends lost 7 bases and 2 bases, in that order; junction bases with no gene match: 8. The CDR3 is CASKDVLAGTYEQYF. The CDR3 DNA sequence: TGTGCCAGCAAAGATGTACTAGCGGGGACCTACGAGCAGTACTTC.

V gene TRBV21-1 combines with J gene TRBJ2-1. TRBV21-1 is noted as a pseudogene. The CDR3 totals 10 residues. The CDR3 reads CASRITEQFF. CDR3 bases: TGTGCCAGCAGAATTACTGAGCAGTTCTTC.